This entry concerns a single T cell receptor beta chain. As originally analysed: The assay estimated nucleated cells by amplifying reference gene primers. Repertoires were generated with immunoSEQ multiplex PCR, while TCRdb's copy carries only in-frame clones and drops some. V and J calls and clone size are as listed in that table; D and trimming were resolved from the DNA. The sample includes some 180,000 clones, 75% to 85% of them seen just once. This sample was included in a study of blood T cell repertoires in COVID-19. As for the study in general: Acute and convalescent COVID-19 samples came from the United States, Italy and Spain.

This CDR3 has 12 residues. Trimming removed 5 bases at V and 6 bases at J, with 11 bases between. The sequence derives from a woman aged 40-49 years with COVID-19, enrolled during active disease. The V and J genes are TRBV12-3 or TRBV12-4 and TRBJ2-7; D uncertain. Input material: peripheral blood. The chain's CDR3 is CASSPKLLEQYF. CDR3 nucleotide sequence: TGTGCCAGCAGTCCGAAACTCCTCGAGCAGTACTTC.